This T cell receptor (beta chain) was recorded in a study of blood T cell repertoires in COVID-19. Trimming cost V 2 bases and J 6 bases; bases outside gene matches: 9. CDR1 and CDR2 from the germline V gene are LNHDA and SQIVND (reference sequence). This CDR3 comprises 16 residues. Only in-frame clones appear in the TCRdb table, and some are missing; sequencing was by immunoSEQ multiplex PCR. The profile shows approximately 150,000 clones, around 89% of them singletons. The chain employs TRBV19 and TRBJ2-3; TRBD2 matches at 9 bases. The TCR sequence derives from a human donor in a cohort sampled during active COVID-19. The specimen sequenced was peripheral blood. The CDR3 coding sequence is TGTGCCAGTAGTATACCCACCGGGACTAGCATTGATACGCAGTATTTT. Its protein is CASSIPTGTSIDTQYF.